This TCR beta chain was sequenced during a study of blood T cell repertoires in COVID-19. In the original analysis: From reference gene primer amplification, estimates of nucleated cell counts were derived. Here immunoSEQ multiplex PCR was the method, and the copy in TCRdb shows in-frame clones only, minus some. V and J calls and clone size are those listed in that table; D and trimming were worked out from the DNA. This sample carries 35,000 to 50,000 clones, 70% to 90% of them seen once, and the ten largest clones take 9.5% to 15%. The V segment lost 4 bases and the J segment 3 bases; nucleotides outside the gene matches: 8. The CDR3 runs 18 residues. In germline, CDR1 is SGHTS, CDR2 YDEGEE.

This clonotype was sampled from a human donor in a cohort sampled during active COVID-19. Sequenced: peripheral blood. The rearrangement links TRBV5-8 to TRBJ2-3; 16 bases map to TRBD2. Here the CDR3 reads CASSLGTSGGARTDTQYF. DNA for the CDR3: TGTGCCAGCAGCCTCGGGACTAGCGGGGGGGCCAGGACAGATACGCAGTATTTT.